This TCR beta chain was documented in a study of OX40 agonist ivuxolimab in advanced cancers. Study summary: With ivuxolimab, an agonistic anti-OX40 (CD134) antibody, patients were treated. Three patients, one with hepatocellular carcinoma and two with cutaneous melanoma, achieved partial responses. Treatment received earlier with anti-PD-1, anti-PD-L1 or anti-CTLA-4 agents was allowed, and around 40% had some.

Clones were read by immunoSEQ multiplex PCR, and TCRdb kept only the in-frame ones, dropping some. The sample includes roughly 92,000 clones, roughly 90% seen only once; the top ten take about 3%. This CDR3 region has 13 residues. Germline-derived CDR1 and CDR2 are MNHEY and SVGAGI. Deletions cut 6 bases from V and 0 bases from J, with 8 bases between. The timepoints at which blood was sampled were baseline, cycle 4 day 1, and cycle 7 day 1. The chain employs TRBV6-5 and TRBJ1-1, with D unresolved. The sample in question was CD4+ or CD8+ T cells sorted from blood, obtained in a trial of the OX40 agonist ivuxolimab. The receptor was derived from an adult with an advanced solid tumor such as melanoma, head and neck, liver or kidney cancer. CDR3 coding DNA: TGTGCCAGCAGGCCGGCAATGAACACTGAAGCTTTCTTT. This encodes CASRPAMNTEAFF.